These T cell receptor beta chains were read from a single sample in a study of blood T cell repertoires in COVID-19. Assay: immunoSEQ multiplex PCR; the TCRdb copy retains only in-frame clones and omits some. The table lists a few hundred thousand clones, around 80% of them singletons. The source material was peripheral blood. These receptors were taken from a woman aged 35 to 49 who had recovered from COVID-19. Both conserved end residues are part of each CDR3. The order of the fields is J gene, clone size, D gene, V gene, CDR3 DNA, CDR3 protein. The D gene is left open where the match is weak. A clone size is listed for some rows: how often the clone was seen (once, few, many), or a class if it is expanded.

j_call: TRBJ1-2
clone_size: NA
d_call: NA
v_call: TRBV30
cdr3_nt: TGTGCCTGGAGTCGAGGGAACTATGGCTACACCTTC
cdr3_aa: CAWSRGNYGYTF

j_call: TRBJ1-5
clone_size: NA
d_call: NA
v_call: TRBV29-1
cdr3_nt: TGCAGCGTTGGTAAGGGGGGCAATCAGCCCCAGCATTTT
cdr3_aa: CSVGKGGNQPQHF

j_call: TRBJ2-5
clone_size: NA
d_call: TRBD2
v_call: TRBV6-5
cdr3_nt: TGTGCCAGCAGGGATAGCGGGACTTGGGCCCAGTACTTC
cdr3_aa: CASRDSGTWAQYF

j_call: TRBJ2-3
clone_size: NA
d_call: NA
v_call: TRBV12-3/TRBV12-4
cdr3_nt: TGTGCCAGCAGTTCGGGTTATACGCAGTATTTT
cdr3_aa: CASSSGYTQYF

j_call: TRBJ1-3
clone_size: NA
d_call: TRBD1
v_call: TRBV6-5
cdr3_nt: TGTGCCAGCAGTCCCCGACAGGGGGTAAACACCATATATTTT
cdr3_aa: CASSPRQGVNTIYF

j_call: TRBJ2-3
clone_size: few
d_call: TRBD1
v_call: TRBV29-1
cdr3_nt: TGCAGCGATAGGACAGGGGGTACAGATACGCAGTATTTT
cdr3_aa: CSDRTGGTDTQYF

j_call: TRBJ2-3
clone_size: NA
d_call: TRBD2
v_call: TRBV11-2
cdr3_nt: TGTGCCAGCAGCTCACTAGCGGGGAAGACAGATACGCAGTATTTT
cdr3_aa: CASSSLAGKTDTQYF

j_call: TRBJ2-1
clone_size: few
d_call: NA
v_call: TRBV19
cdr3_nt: TGTGCCAGTGGAGTTAGTTGGAGAATTGATTTTCCTGAGCAGTTCTTC
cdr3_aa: CASGVSWRIDFPEQFF

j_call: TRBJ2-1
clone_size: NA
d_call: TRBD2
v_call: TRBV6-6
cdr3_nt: TGTGCCAGCAGCCACGAGGGAGGGAGTGAGCAGTTCTTC
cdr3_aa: CASSHEGGSEQFF

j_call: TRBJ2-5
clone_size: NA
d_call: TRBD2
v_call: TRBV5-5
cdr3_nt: TGTGCCAGCAGCCCCGGGACTAAAGTCGTGGAGACCCAGTACTTC
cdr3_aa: CASSPGTKVVETQYF

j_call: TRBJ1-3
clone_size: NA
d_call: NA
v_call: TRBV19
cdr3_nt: TGTGCCAGTAGTACGGGGGCTGGAAACACCATATATTTT
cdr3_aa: CASSTGAGNTIYF

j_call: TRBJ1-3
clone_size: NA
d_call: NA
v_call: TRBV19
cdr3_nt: TGTGCCAGTAGTATCCAGGTCCCGAGCTCTGGAAACACCATATATTTT
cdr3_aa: CASSIQVPSSGNTIYF

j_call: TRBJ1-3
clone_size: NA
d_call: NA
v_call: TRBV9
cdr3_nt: TGTGCCAGCAGCTCCTGGGGGCTAGGCTCTGGAAACACCATATATTTT
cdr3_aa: CASSSWGLGSGNTIYF

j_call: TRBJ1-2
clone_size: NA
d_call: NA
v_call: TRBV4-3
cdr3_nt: TGCGCCAGCAGCCACAGGGCTAACTATGGCTACACCTTC
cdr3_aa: CASSHRANYGYTF

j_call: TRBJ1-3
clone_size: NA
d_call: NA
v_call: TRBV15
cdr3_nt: TGTGCCACCAGCAGAGATGCGGGCAGCTCTGGAAACACCATATATTTT
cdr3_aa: CATSRDAGSSGNTIYF

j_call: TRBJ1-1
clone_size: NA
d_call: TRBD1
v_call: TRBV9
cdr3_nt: TGTGCCAGCAGCGTCCAGGGGGCCCTGAACACTGAAGCTTTCTTT
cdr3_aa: CASSVQGALNTEAFF

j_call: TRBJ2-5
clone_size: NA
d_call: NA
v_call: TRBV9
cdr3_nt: TGTGCCAGCAGCGACGTACTGGAGGAGACCCAGTACTTC
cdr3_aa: CASSDVLEETQYF

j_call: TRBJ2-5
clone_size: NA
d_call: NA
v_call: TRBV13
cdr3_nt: TGTGCCAGCAGCTTAGAACAGCCAGGGGAGACCCAGTACTTC
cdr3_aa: CASSLEQPGETQYF

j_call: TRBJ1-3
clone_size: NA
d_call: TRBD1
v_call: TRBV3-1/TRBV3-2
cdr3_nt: TGTGCCAGCCGGGACAGGGGGCGAAACACCATATATTTT
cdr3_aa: CASRDRGRNTIYF

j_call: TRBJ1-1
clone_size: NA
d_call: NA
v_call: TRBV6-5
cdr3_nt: TGTGCCAGCACCCACCCCGGGGGGGGAACTGAAGCTTTCTTT
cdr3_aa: CASTHPGGGTEAFF

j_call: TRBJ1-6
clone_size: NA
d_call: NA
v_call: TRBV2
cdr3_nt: TGTGCCAGCCATCGGGATCCGGTTTCACCCCTCCACTTT
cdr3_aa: CASHRDPVSPLHF

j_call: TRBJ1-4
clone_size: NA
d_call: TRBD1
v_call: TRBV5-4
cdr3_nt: TGTGCCAGCAGCTTGAATCCCGCCGGGACAGGGCCTGAAAAACTGTTTTTT
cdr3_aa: CASSLNPAGTGPEKLFF

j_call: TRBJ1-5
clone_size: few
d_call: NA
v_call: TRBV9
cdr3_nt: TGTGCCAGCAGCCCCAATCCGGGGGGAGATCAGCCCCAGCATTTT
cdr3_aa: CASSPNPGGDQPQHF

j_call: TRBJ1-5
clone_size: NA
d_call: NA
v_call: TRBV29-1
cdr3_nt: TGCAGCGTTAAGGTTCAGCAAGAGGGTGAGCCCCAGCATTTT
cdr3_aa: CSVKVQQEGEPQHF

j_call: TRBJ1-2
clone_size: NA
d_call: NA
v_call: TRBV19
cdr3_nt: TGTGCCAGTAGTCAGACAGATGGCTACACCTTC
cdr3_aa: CASSQTDGYTF

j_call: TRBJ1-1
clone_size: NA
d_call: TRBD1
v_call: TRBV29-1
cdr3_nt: TGCAGCGTTGACGTATCTGGACAGGGGGCCGAAGCTTTCTTT
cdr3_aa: CSVDVSGQGAEAFF

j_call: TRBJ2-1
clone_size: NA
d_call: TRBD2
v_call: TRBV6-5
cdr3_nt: TGTGCCAGCAATCCCACGGGACTAGAGATCAATGAGCAGTTCTTC
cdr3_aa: CASNPTGLEINEQFF

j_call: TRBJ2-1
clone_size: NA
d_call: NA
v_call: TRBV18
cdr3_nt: TGTGCCAGCTCACCACCGTTCCAGGGCAGGGAGCAGTTCTTC
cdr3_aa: CASSPPFQGREQFF

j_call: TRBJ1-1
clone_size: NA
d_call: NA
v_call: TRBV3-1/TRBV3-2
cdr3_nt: TGTGCCAGCAGCCCACAATTGGCAGTAAATGAAGCTTTCTTT
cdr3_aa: CASSPQLAVNEAFF

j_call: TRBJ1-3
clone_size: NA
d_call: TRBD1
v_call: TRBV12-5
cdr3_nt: TGTGCTAGTGGCACACGACAGGGGACGGAGAACACCATATATTTT
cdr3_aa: CASGTRQGTENTIYF

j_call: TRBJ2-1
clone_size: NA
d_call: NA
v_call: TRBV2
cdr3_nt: TGTGCCAGCAGTGAATCCGGGGAAGATGAGCAGTTCTTC
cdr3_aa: CASSESGEDEQFF

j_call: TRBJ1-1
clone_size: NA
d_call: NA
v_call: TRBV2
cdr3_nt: TGTGCCAGCAGTGACGGGGTCCCCCGTCCTGAAGCTTTCTTT
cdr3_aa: CASSDGVPRPEAFF

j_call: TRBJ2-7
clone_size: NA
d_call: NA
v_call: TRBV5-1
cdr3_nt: TGCGCCAGCAGTTTGGACACGGGTGCTAACTACGAGCAGTACTTC
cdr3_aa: CASSLDTGANYEQYF

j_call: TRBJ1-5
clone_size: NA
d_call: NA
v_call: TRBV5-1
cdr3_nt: TGCGCCAGCAGCTTGGCTATGACAGGTTATAGCAATCAGCCCCAGCATTTT
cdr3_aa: CASSLAMTGYSNQPQHF

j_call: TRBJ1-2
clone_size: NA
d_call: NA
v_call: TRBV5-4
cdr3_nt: TGTGCCAGCAGCCCGGGCAATCTCGGACAGCTGACAGTCAGAAGCTACACCTTC
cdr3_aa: CASSPGNLGQLTVRSYTF

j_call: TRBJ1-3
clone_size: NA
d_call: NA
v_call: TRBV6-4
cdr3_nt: TGTGCCAGCACCCCCTCCGGGGGAATCGGAAACACCATATATTTT
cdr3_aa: CASTPSGGIGNTIYF

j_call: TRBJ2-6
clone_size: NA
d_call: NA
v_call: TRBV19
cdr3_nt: TGTGCCAGTAACGGACAGCAGGAACATGGGGCCAACGTCCTGACTTTC
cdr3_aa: CASNGQQEHGANVLTF

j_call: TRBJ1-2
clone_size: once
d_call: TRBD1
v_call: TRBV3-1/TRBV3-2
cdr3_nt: TGTGCCAGCAGCCCAGGGGGATCTCGAAGTGGCTACACCTTC
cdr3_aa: CASSPGGSRSGYTF

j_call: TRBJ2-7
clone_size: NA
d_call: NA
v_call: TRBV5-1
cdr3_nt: TGCGCCAGCAGCTTGACGGTCTACGAGCAGTACTTC
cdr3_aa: CASSLTVYEQYF

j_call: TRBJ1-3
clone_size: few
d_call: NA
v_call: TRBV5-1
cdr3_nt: TGCGCCAGCAGCTTTAATGGGGGACACGGAAACACCATATATTTT
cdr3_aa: CASSFNGGHGNTIYF

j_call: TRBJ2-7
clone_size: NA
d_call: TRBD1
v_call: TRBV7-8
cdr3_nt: TGTGCCAGCAGCCCGAGGGACAGGGGGTACGAGCAGTACTTC
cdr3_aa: CASSPRDRGYEQYF

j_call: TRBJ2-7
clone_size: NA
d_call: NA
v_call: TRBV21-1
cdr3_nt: TGTGCCAGCGGACAGGGTGATTCCCCCTACGAGCAGTACTTC
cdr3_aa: CASGQGDSPYEQYF

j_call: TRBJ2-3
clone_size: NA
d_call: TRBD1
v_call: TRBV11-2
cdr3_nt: TGTGCCAGCAGCCCATGGACAGGGAGCACAGATACGCAGTATTTT
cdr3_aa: CASSPWTGSTDTQYF

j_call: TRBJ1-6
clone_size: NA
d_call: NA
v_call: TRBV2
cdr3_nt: TGTGCCAGCAGCCCGGGACTAGCCGGATCACCCCTCCACTTT
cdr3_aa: CASSPGLAGSPLHF

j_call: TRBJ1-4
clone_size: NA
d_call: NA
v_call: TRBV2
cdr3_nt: TGTGCCAGCAGTGTCCGGGGTGCAACTAATGAAAAACTGTTTTTT
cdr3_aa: CASSVRGATNEKLFF

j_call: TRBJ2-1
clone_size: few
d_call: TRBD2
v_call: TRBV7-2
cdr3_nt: TGTGCCAGCAGAACCACTAGCGGGGGTAACAATGAGCAGTTCTTC
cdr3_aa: CASRTTSGGNNEQFF

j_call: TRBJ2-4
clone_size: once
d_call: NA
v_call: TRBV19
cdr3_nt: TGTGCCAGTAGTGAGGTAGCGGTAGCCAAAAACATTCAGTACTTC
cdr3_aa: CASSEVAVAKNIQYF

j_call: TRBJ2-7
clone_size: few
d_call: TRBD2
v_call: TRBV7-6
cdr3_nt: TGTGCCAGCAGCACCGGACTAGCGGGGGCGGGGCGGGAGCAGTACTTC
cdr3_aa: CASSTGLAGAGREQYF

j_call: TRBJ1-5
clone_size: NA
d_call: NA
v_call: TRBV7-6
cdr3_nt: TGTGCCAGCAGCCTAAGTGGGGGGGGAGGTCAGCCCCAGCATTTT
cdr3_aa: CASSLSGGGGQPQHF

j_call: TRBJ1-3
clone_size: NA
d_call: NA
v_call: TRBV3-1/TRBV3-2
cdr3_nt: TGTGCCAGCGCTAGGGGGACCTCTGGAAACACCATATATTTT
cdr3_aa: CASARGTSGNTIYF

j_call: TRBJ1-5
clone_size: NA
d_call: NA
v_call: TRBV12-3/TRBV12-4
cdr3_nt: TGTGCCAGCAGTGTCACAGCGGCGCAGCCCCAGCATTTT
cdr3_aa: CASSVTAAQPQHF

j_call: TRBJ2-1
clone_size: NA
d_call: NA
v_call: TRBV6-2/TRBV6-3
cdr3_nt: TGTGCCAGCAGTTACTACCCGGGGGACCCCTCCTACAATGAGCAGTTCTTC
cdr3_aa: CASSYYPGDPSYNEQFF

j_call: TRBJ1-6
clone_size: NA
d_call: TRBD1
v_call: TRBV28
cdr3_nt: TGTGCCAGCAGTAGAGGACAGGGCCTCAATTCACCCCTCCACTTT
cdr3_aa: CASSRGQGLNSPLHF

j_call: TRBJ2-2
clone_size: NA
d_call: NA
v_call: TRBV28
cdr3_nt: TGTGCCAGCACTAGCCACACCGGGGAGCTGTTTTTT
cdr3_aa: CASTSHTGELFF